This T cell receptor (beta chain) was documented in a study of identical twins. Per the germline V gene, CDR1 is MGHRA and CDR2 is YSYEKL. This CDR3 contains 13 residues. Trimming shortened V by 2 bases and J by 7 bases, and 6 bases separated the two germline ends. Via MiXCR, TCRdb re-called the 5' RACE reads, giving one row per CDR3 protein. This sample yields 1.5 million to 2 million distinct CDR3 sequences, of which 32% are seen a single time; 0.27% belongs to the top ten. This clonotype appeared a few times. The V and J genes are TRBV4-1 and TRBJ1-6; no clear D gene. This clonotype originated in a newborn girl in good health. Sequenced input: cord blood. Written as DNA, the CDR3 is TGCGCCAGCAGCCAACAGGTCAATTCACCCCTCCACTTT. This codes for CASSQQVNSPLHF.